This T cell receptor (beta chain) was observed in a study of PD-1 blockade in mismatch repair-deficient tumors. Study background: Patients had about a dozen mismatch repair-deficient cancer types, all previously treated and progressing.

PCR or immunohistochemistry showed mismatch repair deficiency in every enrolled patient. TCRdb's copy holds only in-frame clones and misses some; the assay was immunoSEQ multiplex PCR. This sample has more than 90,000 clones, with approximately 80% found just once. General study findings and limits: Tumor-resident clones, often undetectable pretreatment in blood, expanded then contracted after pembrolizumab.

Remarks on this clone: Its antigen is not known.

The input for sequencing was peripheral blood, taken approximately 60 weeks after starting pembrolizumab. This TCR derives from an adult with mismatch repair-deficient cancer.

This CDR3 reads CASSRLATADTQYF. Here the CDR3 DNA reads TGTGCCAGTAGCCGGCTAGCGACAGCAGATACGCAGTATTTT. This sequence joins TRBV19 and TRBJ2-3; the D gene is possibly TRBD2 (6 bases). The germline V gene has CDR1 LNHDA and CDR2 SQIVND (reference sequence). There are 14 residues in the CDR3. Trimming pared 6 bases from V and 4 bases from J, leaving 14 bases between. The complete variable domain, with remaining parts taken from reference TRBV19 and TRBJ2-3, reads DGGITQSPKYLFRKEGQNVTLSCEQNLNHDAMYWYRQDPGQGLRLIYYSQIVNDFQKGDIAEGYSVSREKKESFPLTVTSAQKNPTAFYLCASSRLATADTQYFGPGTRLTVL.